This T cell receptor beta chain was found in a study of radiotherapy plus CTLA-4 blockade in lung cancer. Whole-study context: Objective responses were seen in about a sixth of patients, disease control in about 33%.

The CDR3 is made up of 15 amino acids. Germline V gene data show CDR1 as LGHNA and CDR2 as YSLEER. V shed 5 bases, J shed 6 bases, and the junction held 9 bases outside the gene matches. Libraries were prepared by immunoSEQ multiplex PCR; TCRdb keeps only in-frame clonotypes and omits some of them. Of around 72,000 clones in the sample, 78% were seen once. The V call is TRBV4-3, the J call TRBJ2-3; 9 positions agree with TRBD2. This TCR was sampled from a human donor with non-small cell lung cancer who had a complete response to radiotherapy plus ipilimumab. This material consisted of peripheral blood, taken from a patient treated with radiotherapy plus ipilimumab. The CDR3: CASSWASGIRDTQYF. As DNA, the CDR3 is TGCGCCAGCAGCTGGGCTAGCGGGATTCGTGATACGCAGTATTTT.